One sample yielded the 16 T cell receptor beta chains listed below, sequenced in a study of metastatic and nonmetastatic thyroid tumors. Through MiXCR, TCRdb re-clonotyped the PCR reads. The table lists tens of thousands of clones, around 20% of them singletons. Not a single patient had been given any form of treatment at any point before undergoing thyroid surgery. Sequencing used blood. The receptors here all came from a female donor with papillary thyroid cancer or a benign thyroid nodule (not recorded which). Some clones in this sample may be carry-over from other donors' samples.

This clone was recorded many times. The chain is built from TRBV2 and TRBJ2-7; D remains unclear. Germline CDR1 SNHLY, CDR2 FYNNEI. V was shortened by 3 bases and J by 2 bases, with 11 bases between the two germline ends. The CDR3 consists of 14 residues. The chain's CDR3 is CASSDRQDPYEQYF. For the CDR3, the DNA is TGTGCCAGCAGTGATAGGCAGGACCCCTACGAGCAGTACTTC.

This clone has a count of ten or more. The rearrangement uses TRBV7-3 and TRBJ2-1, with TRBD1 matching over 9 bases. V shed 2 bases, J shed 6 bases, and the junction held 5 bases outside the gene matches. Germline CDR1 reads SGHTA; CDR2 reads FQGTGA. CDR3 length: 15 amino acids. The CDR3 region has the DNA TGTGCCAGCAGCTTACTGGGACAGGGAACCAATGAGCAGTTCTTC. Protein product: CASSLLGQGTNEQFF.

This clone showed up many times. The chain employs TRBV20-1 and TRBJ2-6; 7 bases fit TRBD1. The V segment lost 1 base and the J segment 1 base; nucleotides outside the gene matches: 7. The CDR3 runs 17 residues. CDR1 is DFQATT, CDR2 SNEGSKA, per germline (reference sequence). The DNA for the CDR3 is TGCAGTGCTAGAGGACAGGGTAGCGTTTCTGGGGCCAACGTCCTGACTTTC. Translating gives CSARGQGSVSGANVLTF.

This clone was counted at least ten times. The rearrangement links TRBV19 to TRBJ2-1; D perhaps matches TRBD2 (5 bases). Looked up from germline, CDR1 is LNHDA and CDR2 is SQIVND (reference sequence). The germline V and J ends were trimmed by 11 bases and 0 bases, with 14 bases remaining between them. CDR3 size: 14 residues. The CDR3 coding sequence is TGTGCCTGCGGTCGGGGTAGCTCCTACAATGAGCAGTTCTTC. Translating it yields CACGRGSSYNEQFF.

This clone has more than one count but fewer than ten. The rearrangement uses TRBV9 and TRBJ1-2, with TRBD1 identical over 8 bases. Germline CDR1 reads SGDLS; CDR2 reads YYNGEE. CDR3 size: 16 residues. The V gene end was trimmed by 0 bases and the J gene end by 5 bases; junction bases not matched to a gene: 9. The CDR3 is CASSVDPSGTGYGYTF. The CDR3 nucleotides are TGTGCCAGCAGCGTAGATCCGTCCGGGACAGGATATGGCTACACCTTC.

To note about this clone: A read error is possible here, since a much larger clone lies one base away. The rearrangement uses TRBV20-1 and TRBJ2-4; 9 bases fit TRBD2. The germline V gene has CDR1 DFQATT and CDR2 SNEGSKA (reference sequence). The CDR3 totals 14 residues. The CDR3 nucleotides read TGCAGTGCTAGGCGCGGGAGGGCCCAAAACATTAAGTACTTC. Its protein is CSARRGRAQNIKYF.

As concerns this clone: A read error may be the cause here, since a much bigger clone is one base away. The same CDR3 can be traced to other DNA sequences in this sample. V and J are TRBV5-8 and TRBJ2-5, with D possibly TRBD2 on 6 matching bases. There are 15 residues in the CDR3. Germline lookup yields CDR1 SGHTS and CDR2 YDEGEE. Here the CDR3 reads CASSLQEGPGQTQYF. In nucleotides, the CDR3 is TGTGCCAGTAGCTTGCAGGAGGGACCGGGTCAGACCCAGTACTTC.

This clone was detected ten times or more. The sample has other DNA sequences that encode this CDR3 too. This chain uses TRBV6-1 with TRBJ1-5; a possible D gene is TRBD1 (6 bases). The length of the CDR3 is 14 residues. Trimming shortened V by 2 bases and J by 7 bases, and 12 bases separated the two germline ends. The V gene's germline CDR1 is MNHNS and CDR2 SASEGT. CDR3: CASSETGGGQPQHF. CDR3 nucleotides: TGTGCCAGCAGTGAAACTGGGGGCGGGCAGCCCCAGCATTTT.

This clone was seen at least ten times. V is TRBV28 and J is TRBJ1-5; TRBD1 is a possible D gene (5 bases). CDR1 and CDR2 (germline): MDHEN, SYDVKM. V was cut by 5 bases and J by 7 bases, with 18 bases left in between. The CDR3 length is 15 residues. CDR3 sequence (DNA): TGTGCCAGCAGTCCCAGGGTTAGGAGGGGACAGCCCCAGCATTTT. Protein sequence: CASSPRVRRGQPQHF. Variable domain in full (rest from reference TRBV28 and TRBJ1-5): DVKVTQSSRYLVKRTGEKVFLECVQDMDHENMFWYRQDPGLGLRLIYFSYDVKMKEKGDIPEGYSVSREKKERFSLILESASTNQTSMYLCASSPRVRRGQPQHFGDGTRLSIL.

In its sample, this clone was seen a few times. J is TRBJ2-5 and V is TRBV6-1, with D perhaps matching TRBD1 (6 bases). This CDR3 spans 14 amino acids. Germline V gene sequence: CDR1 MNHNS, CDR2 SASEGT. Trimming took off 5 bases at V and 5 bases at J, with 15 bases between the two ends. CDR3 loop: CASSLTGYGETQYF. The CDR3 coding sequence is TGTGCCAGCAGTCTCACAGGGTATGGGGAGACCCAGTACTTC.

Remarks on this clone: At one boundary the junction diverges from the germline segment, which might be a read error. The CDR3 DNA reads TGTGCCGGCAGCGTAGGGAGGGGCGCCAACGTCCTGACTTTC. Translating gives CAGSVGRGANVLTF. The chain employs TRBV11-1 and TRBJ2-6; 7 positions agree with TRBD2. The CDR3 loop spans 14 amino acids. Per germline, CDR1 SGHAT and CDR2 FQDESV (reference sequence).

This sequence joins TRBV6-2 or TRBV6-3 and TRBJ2-5, with a weak D call TRBD1 (6 bases). The V gene's germline CDR1 is MNHEY and CDR2 SVGEGT. The CDR3 loop spans 15 amino acids. V dropped 7 bases and J dropped 7 bases, with 22 bases sitting between them. In DNA form, the CDR3 reads TGTGCCAGCACCCTTACCCAGGGGCGCAGGGGGACCCAGTACTTC. This translates into CASTLTQGRRGTQYF.

Note on this clone: A much larger clone lies one base from this, so it may be a read error. The chain couples TRBV7-6 to TRBJ2-2; 11 bases map to TRBD2. The CDR3 extends over 14 amino acids. CDR1 is SGHVS and CDR2 is FNYEAQ in the germline V gene. V lost 6 bases to trimming and J lost 7 bases; unmatched junction nucleotides: 4. CDR3 DNA: TGTGCCAGCAGGACTAGCGGGAAAGTCGGGGAGCTGTTTTTT. Its protein is CASRTSGKVGELFF.

This clone was picked up many times. The J gene is TRBJ2-3, the V gene TRBV2, with 13 bases identical to TRBD2. The CDR3 is 14 amino acids. The V and J ends lost 4 bases and 7 bases, in that order; junction bases with no gene match: 2. The germline gives CDR1 SNHLY, CDR2 FYNNEI. As DNA, the CDR3 is TGTGCCAGCAGTGGGGGACTAGCGGGAAATACGCAGTATTTT. Protein: CASSGGLAGNTQYF. Full variable domain (missing parts from reference TRBV2 and TRBJ2-3): EPEVTQTPSHQVTQMGQEVILRCVPISNHLYFYWYRQILGQKVEFLVSFYNNEISEKSEIFDDQFSVERPDGSNFTLKIRSTKLEDSAMYFCASSGGLAGNTQYFGPGTRLTVL.

About this clone: One end of the junction varies from germline; a read error may be responsible. The rearrangement links TRBV20-1 to TRBJ2-7; the match to TRBD2 covers 9 bases. The length of the CDR3 is 14 residues. Germline CDR1 DFQATT, CDR2 SNEGSKA (reference sequence). The CDR3 protein is CSDRDLRIAGDQYF. Written as DNA, the CDR3 is TGCAGTGATAGAGATTTGCGAATAGCGGGAGACCAGTACTTC.

This clone appeared many times. The chain recombines TRBV12-3 or TRBV12-4 with TRBJ2-7; a possible D gene is TRBD1 (6 bases). The CDR3 is 14 amino acids. The V end was cut by 5 bases, the J end by 1 base, with 12 bases between. This CDR3 is CASSRDTASYEQYF. CDR3 nucleotides: TGTGCCAGCAGTCGGGACACCGCATCCTACGAGCAGTACTTC.